The present TCR beta chain was sequenced within a study of identical twins. Study conclusions and caveats: The study found weaker excess twin sharing in beta out-of-frame sequences. Findings depended on cross-sectional statistics rather than tracking the same donors. Insertion counts were lower in abundant cord blood beta clonotypes, a trend that memory repertoires did not show.

This clonotype was seen at least ten times. What it binds is unknown. With template switching, a universal primer site was added, and the cDNA carried unique molecular identifiers. Using its own MiXCR run on the 5' RACE reads, TCRdb lists one record per CDR3 protein. The sample has 150,000 or so distinct CDR3 sequences, around 3.5% seen once. V shed 5 bases and J 6 bases; nucleotides not matched to a gene: 9. There are 14 residues in the CDR3. V gene TRBV12-3 or TRBV12-4 combines with J gene TRBJ1-1, with TRBD1 matching 7 bases. The clonotype originates from a man between 18 and 29 years old in good health. Specimen: memory T cells sorted from blood. The chain's CDR3 is CASSPHRGGAEAFF. The DNA of the CDR3 is TGTGCCAGCAGTCCCCACCGAGGGGGCGCTGAAGCTTTCTTT.